This is a list of T cell receptor beta chains from one sample in a study of Ad26.COV2.S vaccination and SARS-CoV-2 variants. Produced via immunoSEQ multiplex PCR; TCRdb's table is partial and in-frame only. The data show roughly 390,000 clones, about 88% seen once. The input for sequencing was peripheral blood, taken in a trial of Ad26.COV2.S vaccine versus placebo. The receptors were sampled from a person between 18 and 65 years old who received the Ad26.COV2.S COVID-19 vaccine or a placebo. CDR3s include the opening cysteine and the closing phenylalanine or tryptophan. A D gene is named only where the DNA matches it firmly. Clone size is shown for a subset of rows, as once, few, many or a class of expanded clone.

CDR3nt: TGTGCCAGCAGCGTGGGTCAGGGGGTGAAGACCCAGTACTTC
CDR3aa: CASSVGQGVKTQYF
v_gene: TRBV9
abundance: .
d_gene: TRBD1
j_gene: TRBJ2-5

CDR3nt: TGTGCCAGCGAATATCCCCCGAAGGGGGACTATGGCTACACCTTC
CDR3aa: CASEYPPKGDYGYTF
v_gene: TRBV7-6
abundance: .
d_gene: .
j_gene: TRBJ1-2

CDR3nt: TGTGCCAGCAGCCCAAATGGAGAAACCTGGGCCACTGAAGCTTTCTTT
CDR3aa: CASSPNGETWATEAFF
v_gene: TRBV5-4
abundance: .
d_gene: .
j_gene: TRBJ1-1

CDR3nt: TGTGCCAGCAGCCTCCAGGACTCCTATAATTCACCCCTCCACTTT
CDR3aa: CASSLQDSYNSPLHF
v_gene: TRBV7-6
abundance: .
d_gene: .
j_gene: TRBJ1-6

CDR3nt: TGCGCCAGTTCCGGGACCAACACCGGGGAGCTGTTTTTT
CDR3aa: CASSGTNTGELFF
v_gene: TRBV5-1
abundance: few
d_gene: .
j_gene: TRBJ2-2

CDR3nt: TGTGCCAGCAGCTTGGCAGCGGGGACATACAATGAGCAGTTCTTC
CDR3aa: CASSLAAGTYNEQFF
v_gene: TRBV5-5
abundance: .
d_gene: .
j_gene: TRBJ2-1

CDR3nt: TGTGCCAGTTCCCCGGGCCGGGACGGGCCAGGACAATTTGACGAGCAGTACTTC
CDR3aa: CASSPGRDGPGQFDEQYF
v_gene: TRBV19
abundance: .
d_gene: .
j_gene: TRBJ2-7

CDR3nt: TGTGCCAGCAGCCAGGGGCTTCCCTATGGCTACACCTTC
CDR3aa: CASSQGLPYGYTF
v_gene: TRBV5-5
abundance: .
d_gene: .
j_gene: TRBJ1-2

CDR3nt: TGTGCCAGCAGTACTAACTCTGGAAACACCATATATTTT
CDR3aa: CASSTNSGNTIYF
v_gene: TRBV6-5
abundance: .
d_gene: .
j_gene: TRBJ1-3

CDR3nt: TGTGCCAGCAGTTGGACAGGGGACTATAATTCACCCCTCCACTTT
CDR3aa: CASSWTGDYNSPLHF
v_gene: TRBV6-5
abundance: .
d_gene: TRBD1
j_gene: TRBJ1-6

CDR3nt: TGTGCCAGCAGGAAAGGGGTTAGGTCCTTCTACACCTTC
CDR3aa: CASRKGVRSFYTF
v_gene: TRBV21-1
abundance: .
d_gene: .
j_gene: TRBJ1-2

CDR3nt: TGTGCCAGTGTAAAGGGAGTATATGGCTACACCTTC
CDR3aa: CASVKGVYGYTF
v_gene: TRBV6-5
abundance: .
d_gene: .
j_gene: TRBJ1-2

CDR3nt: TGTGCCAGCAGCTTGGCCGGGGGTACCTCCTACGAGCAGTACTTC
CDR3aa: CASSLAGGTSYEQYF
v_gene: TRBV5-5
abundance: .
d_gene: .
j_gene: TRBJ2-7

CDR3nt: TGCGCCAGCAGCTTGGGTAAGGCAGACCGCTCCTACGAGCAGTACTTC
CDR3aa: CASSLGKADRSYEQYF
v_gene: TRBV5-1
abundance: .
d_gene: .
j_gene: TRBJ2-7

CDR3nt: TGTGCCAGCAGCGGGACCTTCAGATATGGCTACACCTTC
CDR3aa: CASSGTFRYGYTF
v_gene: TRBV9
abundance: .
d_gene: .
j_gene: TRBJ1-2

CDR3nt: TGCGCCAGCAGCTTCGGGGAGACCCAGTACTTC
CDR3aa: CASSFGETQYF
v_gene: TRBV5-1
abundance: .
d_gene: .
j_gene: TRBJ2-5

CDR3nt: TGCGCCAGCAGCGGAACTAGCGGGGGGGAGCAGTTCTTC
CDR3aa: CASSGTSGGEQFF
v_gene: TRBV5-1
abundance: few
d_gene: TRBD2
j_gene: TRBJ2-1

CDR3nt: TGCGCCAGCAGTGACCCGACAGGGATGGATACGCAGTATTTT
CDR3aa: CASSDPTGMDTQYF
v_gene: TRBV10-1
abundance: .
d_gene: TRBD1
j_gene: TRBJ2-3

CDR3nt: TGTGCCAGCAGTTTCCAGGGTGGCAATCAGCCCCAGCATTTT
CDR3aa: CASSFQGGNQPQHF
v_gene: TRBV27
abundance: .
d_gene: .
j_gene: TRBJ1-5

CDR3nt: TGTGCCACCAGTGATCGAGATGACAGGGGGGATCAGCCCCAGCATTTT
CDR3aa: CATSDRDDRGDQPQHF
v_gene: TRBV24-1
abundance: once
d_gene: TRBD1
j_gene: TRBJ1-5

CDR3nt: TGTGCCAGCAGCGACAGCGGGAATGAGCAGTTCTTC
CDR3aa: CASSDSGNEQFF
v_gene: TRBV5-6
abundance: .
d_gene: .
j_gene: TRBJ2-1

CDR3nt: TGTGCCAGCAGCCCTGGCGCGACTAGCGGGGATGAGACCCAGTACTTC
CDR3aa: CASSPGATSGDETQYF
v_gene: TRBV3-1/TRBV3-2
abundance: once
d_gene: TRBD2
j_gene: TRBJ2-5

CDR3nt: TGTGCCAGCAGCTTATTTTACGAGGGGACCCAGTACTTC
CDR3aa: CASSLFYEGTQYF
v_gene: TRBV7-2
abundance: .
d_gene: .
j_gene: TRBJ2-5

CDR3nt: TGTGCCAGCACTCAAACCGGGACAGGACTGAATTCACCCCTCCACTTT
CDR3aa: CASTQTGTGLNSPLHF
v_gene: TRBV3-1/TRBV3-2
abundance: .
d_gene: TRBD1
j_gene: TRBJ1-6

CDR3nt: TGTGCCAGCAGCTTAGAGGCGGGACCTCGCGCCGAGCAGTACTTC
CDR3aa: CASSLEAGPRAEQYF
v_gene: TRBV7-6
abundance: .
d_gene: .
j_gene: TRBJ2-7

CDR3nt: TGTGCCAGCAGCTTAGGTCCGTTAGACTCTGGAAACACCATATATTTT
CDR3aa: CASSLGPLDSGNTIYF
v_gene: TRBV11-2
abundance: .
d_gene: .
j_gene: TRBJ1-3

CDR3nt: TGTGCCAGCAGCGAGACGTCAGCGGGGAGCACAGATACGCAGTATTTT
CDR3aa: CASSETSAGSTDTQYF
v_gene: TRBV3-1/TRBV3-2
abundance: .
d_gene: TRBD2
j_gene: TRBJ2-3

CDR3nt: TGTGCCAGCAGCTTAGTGGGACCTTTTTCGGCCGGGGAGCTGTTTTTT
CDR3aa: CASSLVGPFSAGELFF
v_gene: TRBV7-2
abundance: .
d_gene: .
j_gene: TRBJ2-2

CDR3nt: TGTGCCAGCAACCAGGGGATACAGAACACTGAAGCTTTCTTT
CDR3aa: CASNQGIQNTEAFF
v_gene: TRBV2
abundance: .
d_gene: .
j_gene: TRBJ1-1

CDR3nt: TGTGCCAGCAGCCAAGAACCGCGTTGGGAAGAGACCCAGTACTTC
CDR3aa: CASSQEPRWEETQYF
v_gene: TRBV3-1/TRBV3-2
abundance: .
d_gene: .
j_gene: TRBJ2-5

CDR3nt: TGTGCCAGCAGCCAACAGGGGGTTCGCACAGATACGCAGTATTTT
CDR3aa: CASSQQGVRTDTQYF
v_gene: TRBV3-1/TRBV3-2
abundance: .
d_gene: TRBD1
j_gene: TRBJ2-3

CDR3nt: TGCGCCAGCAGCGACCGGACAGGGGCTAACTATGGCTACACCTTC
CDR3aa: CASSDRTGANYGYTF
v_gene: TRBV5-1
abundance: once
d_gene: TRBD1
j_gene: TRBJ1-2

CDR3nt: TGCGCCAGCAGCCAAGTTGGAGGGGGCGAAATGACTGAAGCTTTCTTT
CDR3aa: CASSQVGGGEMTEAFF
v_gene: TRBV4-3
abundance: many
d_gene: TRBD1
j_gene: TRBJ1-1

CDR3nt: TGTGCCAGCAGACATACAGGGATTAACACTGAAGCTTTCTTT
CDR3aa: CASRHTGINTEAFF
v_gene: TRBV6-5
abundance: .
d_gene: .
j_gene: TRBJ1-1

CDR3nt: TGCAGTGCTAGTTCCGAGACCAACTACGAGCAGTACTTC
CDR3aa: CSASSETNYEQYF
v_gene: TRBV20-1
abundance: .
d_gene: .
j_gene: TRBJ2-7

CDR3nt: TGTGCCAGCAGTTACTCGCAGGGGTTCGAGCAGTACTTC
CDR3aa: CASSYSQGFEQYF
v_gene: TRBV6-5
abundance: .
d_gene: .
j_gene: TRBJ2-7

CDR3nt: TGTGCCAGCTCATTACTAGCGGGGGGATACAATGAGCAGTTCTTC
CDR3aa: CASSLLAGGYNEQFF
v_gene: TRBV18
abundance: .
d_gene: TRBD2
j_gene: TRBJ2-1

CDR3nt: TGTGCCAGCAGTCGAACAGGGCAGGACATTCAGTACTTC
CDR3aa: CASSRTGQDIQYF
v_gene: TRBV12-3/TRBV12-4
abundance: .
d_gene: .
j_gene: TRBJ2-4

CDR3nt: TGTGCCAGCAGCTTAAGACCCCTAGGTTCCAGCGGGGCTGGCGGAGAGACCCAGTACTTC
CDR3aa: CASSLRPLGSSGAGGETQYF
v_gene: TRBV7-8
abundance: .
d_gene: TRBD2
j_gene: TRBJ2-5

CDR3nt: TGTGCCAGCAGTCAACGGGCAACTAATGAAAAACTGTTTTTT
CDR3aa: CASSQRATNEKLFF
v_gene: TRBV2
abundance: .
d_gene: .
j_gene: TRBJ1-4

CDR3nt: TGTGCCAGCAGCCTTCAAGGGACTTATGAGCAGTTCTTC
CDR3aa: CASSLQGTYEQFF
v_gene: TRBV3-1/TRBV3-2
abundance: .
d_gene: .
j_gene: TRBJ2-1

CDR3nt: TGTGCCAGCAGGAAGACGGAGGGCGGGGAGCTGTTTTTT
CDR3aa: CASRKTEGGELFF
v_gene: TRBV5-5
abundance: .
d_gene: .
j_gene: TRBJ2-2

CDR3nt: TGCAGCGTTGATGAGCAGTTCTTC
CDR3aa: CSVDEQFF
v_gene: TRBV29-1
abundance: .
d_gene: .
j_gene: TRBJ2-1

CDR3nt: TGTGCCAGCAGCCTAGGAAGTACAGGCACAGATACGCAGTATTTT
CDR3aa: CASSLGSTGTDTQYF
v_gene: TRBV7-2
abundance: .
d_gene: .
j_gene: TRBJ2-3

CDR3nt: TGTGCCAGCACCCAACAGGGAGCTGGAAACACCATATATTTT
CDR3aa: CASTQQGAGNTIYF
v_gene: TRBV6-5
abundance: .
d_gene: .
j_gene: TRBJ1-3

CDR3nt: TGTGCCAGCAGCTCCAGACAAGGCCCCGATGGCTACACCTTC
CDR3aa: CASSSRQGPDGYTF
v_gene: TRBV7-2
abundance: .
d_gene: .
j_gene: TRBJ1-2

CDR3nt: TGTGCCAGCAGTGAATCGAGGGAAGGCGGTCCCTACAATGAGCAGTTCTTC
CDR3aa: CASSESREGGPYNEQFF
v_gene: TRBV25-1
abundance: once
d_gene: .
j_gene: TRBJ2-1

CDR3nt: TGCAGCGTTGGGGACAGTGAAGCTTTCTTT
CDR3aa: CSVGDSEAFF
v_gene: TRBV29-1
abundance: .
d_gene: TRBD1
j_gene: TRBJ1-1

CDR3nt: TGTGCCAGCGGTAGGGATGGCACTGAAGCTTTCTTT
CDR3aa: CASGRDGTEAFF
v_gene: TRBV6-5
abundance: once
d_gene: .
j_gene: TRBJ1-1

CDR3nt: TGTGCCAGCAGTGAAGGAGGGGGCCGGTACAATGAGCAGTTCTTC
CDR3aa: CASSEGGGRYNEQFF
v_gene: TRBV2
abundance: .
d_gene: TRBD1
j_gene: TRBJ2-1

CDR3nt: TGTGCCAGTAGTGTACCAGGTCAGCCCCAGCATTTT
CDR3aa: CASSVPGQPQHF
v_gene: TRBV19
abundance: .
d_gene: .
j_gene: TRBJ1-5

CDR3nt: TGTGCCAGCAGTTTACTGAGTCCCCAGAAGGAAACTGAAGCTTTCTTT
CDR3aa: CASSLLSPQKETEAFF
v_gene: TRBV27
abundance: .
d_gene: .
j_gene: TRBJ1-1

CDR3nt: TGTGCCAGCAGCTTAAAAAAGGTGAAAGCGGCAGGGTGGCTTCGTGGCTACACCTTC
CDR3aa: CASSLKKVKAAGWLRGYTF
v_gene: TRBV7-9
abundance: once
d_gene: .
j_gene: TRBJ1-2

CDR3nt: TGTGCCAGCAGAACAGCAACTAATGAAAAACTGTTTTTT
CDR3aa: CASRTATNEKLFF
v_gene: TRBV6-5
abundance: .
d_gene: .
j_gene: TRBJ1-4

CDR3nt: TGCGCCAGCAGGCCGGATACGAGGGCTGGCTACACCTTC
CDR3aa: CASRPDTRAGYTF
v_gene: TRBV4-1
abundance: once
d_gene: .
j_gene: TRBJ1-2